The clone carrying this T cell receptor (beta chain) was picked up many times. TCRdb fed the PCR reads into MiXCR, producing one record per CDR3 protein. The data show roughly 20,000 distinct CDR3 sequences, roughly 40% seen once. These data originate in a study of tumor-infiltrating lymphocytes in oesophageal squamous cell carcinoma. Germline lookup yields CDR1 SGHTS and CDR2 YDEGEE. The CDR3 has 16 amino acids. V gave up 2 bases and J gave up 0 bases, with 9 bases separating them. The chain carries TRBV5-8 and TRBJ2-6; D gene uncertain. This clonotype was sampled from a female donor with esophageal squamous cell carcinoma. The specimen sequenced was normal esophageal tissue next to the tumor. CDR3 DNA sequence: TGTGCCAGCAGCTTTGCCCCTAGCTCTGGGGCCAACGTCCTGACTTTC. Amino acids: CASSFAPSSGANVLTF.